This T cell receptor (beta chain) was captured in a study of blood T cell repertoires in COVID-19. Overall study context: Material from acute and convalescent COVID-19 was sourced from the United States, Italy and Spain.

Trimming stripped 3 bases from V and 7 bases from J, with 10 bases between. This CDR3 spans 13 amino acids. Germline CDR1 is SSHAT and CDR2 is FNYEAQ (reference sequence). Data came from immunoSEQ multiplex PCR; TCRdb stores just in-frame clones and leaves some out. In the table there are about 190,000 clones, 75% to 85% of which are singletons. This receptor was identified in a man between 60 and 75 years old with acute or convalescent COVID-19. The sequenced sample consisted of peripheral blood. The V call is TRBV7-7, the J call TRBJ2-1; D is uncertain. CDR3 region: CASSFSPRNEQFF. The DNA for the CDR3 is TGTGCCAGCAGCTTTAGCCCGCGGAATGAGCAGTTCTTC.